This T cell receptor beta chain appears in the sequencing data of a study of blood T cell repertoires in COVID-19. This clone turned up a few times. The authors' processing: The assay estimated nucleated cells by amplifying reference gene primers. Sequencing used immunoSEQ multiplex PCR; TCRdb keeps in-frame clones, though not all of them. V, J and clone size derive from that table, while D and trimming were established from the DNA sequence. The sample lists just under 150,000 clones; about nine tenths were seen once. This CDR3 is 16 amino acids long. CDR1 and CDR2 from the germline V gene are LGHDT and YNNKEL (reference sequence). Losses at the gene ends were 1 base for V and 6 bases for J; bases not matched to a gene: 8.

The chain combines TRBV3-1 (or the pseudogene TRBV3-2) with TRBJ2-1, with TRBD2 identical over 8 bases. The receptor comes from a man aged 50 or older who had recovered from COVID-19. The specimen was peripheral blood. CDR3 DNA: TGTGCCAGCAGCCAAGGGTTTGGCGGGGGGCTCAATGAGCAGTTCTTC. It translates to CASSQGFGGGLNEQFF.